The present entry profiles one TCR beta chain with its context. The CDR3 is made up of 12 amino acids. Germline loops: CDR1 MDHEN, CDR2 SYDVKM. V lost 5 bases and J 5 bases, leaving 9 bases between the germline ends. These data are taken from a study of blood T cell repertoires in COVID-19. Per the original methods: Nucleated cell number was recorded as an estimate derived from reference gene primer amplification. Produced via immunoSEQ multiplex PCR; TCRdb's table is partial and in-frame only. The D gene and trimming were derived from the DNA, and the V and J assignments and clone size from that table. The sample lists approximately 180,000 clones, over 75% occurring once.

The chain is built from TRBV28 and TRBJ1-2; possible D gene TRBD1, 5 bases. The receptor comes from a person aged 65 to 85 with COVID-19, enrolled during active disease. Sequenced material: peripheral blood. DNA for the CDR3: TGTGCCAGCAGTCAGGGTTTGTATGGCTACACCTTC. Encoded protein: CASSQGLYGYTF.